The 26 T cell receptor beta chains below all came from one sample that was sequenced in a study of PD-L1 blockade in urothelial cancer. Sequencing was performed with immunoSEQ multiplex PCR; in TCRdb, only in-frame clones are kept and a portion is missing. The table lists fewer than 130,000 clones, approximately 85% of them singletons. The input for sequencing was PBMCs, taken around atezolizumab (anti-PD-L1) treatment. These receptors were taken from a man aged 45 to 65 with urothelial cancer.

The CDR3 DNA sequence: TGTGCCAGCAGCGTAGGGGTGACAGGGAGCTCACCCCTCCACTTT. Its protein product is CASSVGVTGSSPLHF. The chain recombines TRBV9 with TRBJ1-6; 7 bases map to TRBD1. This CDR3 contains 15 residues. The germline CDR1 and CDR2 sequences are SGDLS and YYNGEE. Losses at the gene ends were 0 bases for V and 10 bases for J; bases not matched to a gene: 7.

The CDR3 loop reads CASSLRRSGGELFF. The CDR3 bases are TGCGCCAGCAGCTTGAGGCGTTCGGGCGGGGAGCTGTTTTTT. This sequence joins TRBV5-1 and TRBJ2-2; no definite D call. The CDR3 is 14 amino acids. V was shortened by 1 base and J by 7 bases, with 11 bases between the two germline ends. Germline V gene sequence: CDR1 SGHRS, CDR2 YFSETQ. Full variable domain (outside the CDR3, taken from reference TRBV5-1 and TRBJ2-2): KAGVTQTPRYLIKTRGQQVTLSCSPISGHRSVSWYQQTPGQGLQFLFEYFSETQRNKGNFPGRFSGRQFSNSRSEMNVSTLELGDSALYLCASSLRRSGGELFFGEGSRLTVL.

This clone was picked up one time. V usage is TRBV14 and J usage is TRBJ2-1; 8 bases agree with TRBD1. Trimming cost V 3 bases and J 1 base; bases outside gene matches: 5. The CDR3 covers 16 residues. Per germline, CDR1 SGHDN and CDR2 FVKESK. The CDR3 nucleotides are TGTGCCAGCAGCCACCTCGGACAGGGTTCCTACAATGAGCAGTTCTTC. The encoded protein is CASSHLGQGSYNEQFF.

The chain couples TRBV2 to TRBJ2-1; 9 bases agree with TRBD2. CDR1 is SNHLY and CDR2 is FYNNEI in the germline V gene. V dropped 7 bases and J dropped 4; count of bases not matched to a gene: 5. The CDR3 spans 14 residues. This CDR3 reads CASMAGGVYNEQFF. In DNA form, the CDR3 reads TGTGCCAGCATGGCGGGAGGGGTTTACAATGAGCAGTTCTTC.

On this clone: The junction departs from the called germline gene at one end, perhaps through a read error. The gene calls are TRBV7-7 and TRBJ2-1; 7 nucleotides agree with TRBD2. The CDR3 is 15 residues long. Germline CDR1 SSHAT, CDR2 FNYEAQ (reference sequence). The CDR3, as DNA: TGTGCTAGCAGCGCTGGGCGCGGGAGTTACAATGAGCAGTTCTTC. It specifies CASSAGRGSYNEQFF.

The genes are TRBV19 and TRBJ1-5, with D possibly matching TRBD1 (6 bases). Trimming left V 0 bases short and J 3 bases short, with 15 bases between. Germline loops: CDR1 LNHDA, CDR2 SQIVND (reference sequence). The CDR3 length is 17 residues. CDR3 sequence reads: CASSIEGGRLINQPQHF. The DNA of the CDR3 is TGTGCCAGTAGTATAGAGGGGGGGCGTTTGATCAATCAGCCCCAGCATTTT.

V usage is TRBV5-1 and J usage is TRBJ2-1, with 10 positions matching TRBD2. The trim removed 4 bases at V and 5 bases at J, leaving 15 bases unmatched. CDR1 SGHRS and CDR2 YFSETQ come from the germline V gene. The CDR3 is made up of 18 amino acids. In DNA form, the CDR3 reads TGCGCCAGCAGCACCAATCCTAGCGGGAGAGTCGCCGACAATGAGCAGTTCTTC. As protein: CASSTNPSGRVADNEQFF.

This clone has more than one count but fewer than ten. This chain connects TRBV7-8 to TRBJ2-7; 8 nucleotides align to TRBD1. After removal of 5 bases from V and 1 base from J, the junction contained 7 bases not matched to a gene. The CDR3 loop spans 15 amino acids. In germline, CDR1 is SGHVS, CDR2 FQNEAQ. The DNA of the CDR3 is TGTGCCAGCAGCGGGACCGGGACAGGTTCCTACGAGCAGTACTTC. As protein: CASSGTGTGSYEQYF.

CDR3 loop: CASRPGQGIDTQYF. The CDR3 DNA follows: TGTGCCAGCAGACCGGGACAGGGGATAGATACGCAGTATTTT. The gene calls are TRBV6-1 and TRBJ2-3; TRBD1 matches at 10 bases. Trimming cost V 6 bases and J 5 bases; bases outside gene matches: 5. Germline lookup yields CDR1 MNHNS and CDR2 SASEGT. CDR3 length equals 14 residues.

This rearrangement joins TRBV10-2 to TRBJ2-2; the match to TRBD1 covers 9 bases. Germline-derived CDR1 and CDR2 are WSHSY and SAAADI. Trimming removed 6 bases from V and 6 bases from J; junction bases left unmatched: 2. The CDR3 has 13 amino acids. This CDR3 is CASRDRGAGELFF. The CDR3 DNA is TGCGCCAGCAGGGACAGGGGAGCCGGGGAGCTGTTTTTT.

The chain carries TRBV5-6 and TRBJ2-7; D is unresolved. The length of the CDR3 is 15 residues. Germline loops: CDR1 SGHDT, CDR2 YYEEEE. The ends were cut back, 4 bases at V and 0 bases at J, with 14 bases in the middle. This chain's CDR3 is CASSPRSLVSYEQYF. The CDR3 coding sequence is TGTGCCAGCAGCCCCCGGAGTCTGGTCTCCTACGAGCAGTACTTC.

The chain recombines TRBV28 with TRBJ1-1; D is unclear. CDR3 length: 10 amino acids. V was pared by 10 bases and J by 11 bases, with 14 bases between. Looked up from germline, CDR1 is MDHEN and CDR2 is SYDVKM. The CDR3 spells CATTRVQAFF. In DNA form, the CDR3 reads TGTGCCACCACGAGGGTACAGGCTTTCTTT.

Concerning this clone: Distinct nucleotide sequences in the sample also encode this CDR3. J is TRBJ1-1 and V is TRBV19; 7 nucleotides match TRBD1. CDR1 LNHDA and CDR2 SQIVND come from the germline V gene (reference sequence). The CDR3 totals 14 residues. The V and J ends lost 0 bases and 4 bases, in that order; junction bases with no gene match: 2. The CDR3 DNA sequence: TGTGCCAGTAGTATAGATCACAGGGGCACTGAAGCTTTCTTT. Amino acids: CASSIDHRGTEAFF.

This chain joins TRBV27 and TRBJ1-2; TRBD1 matches at 8 bases. V gave up 4 bases and J gave up 4 bases; unmatched junction bases: 11. CDR1 and CDR2 (germline): MNHEY, SMNVEV (reference sequence). The CDR3 has 16 amino acids. CDR3 protein: CASSYLGQGAPYGYTF. CDR3 in DNA: TGTGCCAGCAGTTACCTCGGACAGGGAGCCCCCTATGGCTACACCTTC.

This clone was counted a single time. The rearrangement joins TRBV28 to TRBJ2-4, with D perhaps TRBD2 (6 bases). This CDR3 has 15 amino acids. Germline CDR1 reads MDHEN; CDR2 reads SYDVKM. Between the trimmed V and J ends, which lost 3 bases and 1 base, there was a span of 10 bases. This chain's CDR3 is CASSFRGRAKNIQYF. CDR3 sequence (DNA): TGTGCCAGCAGTTTTCGGGGGAGGGCCAAAAACATTCAGTACTTC.

The chain uses TRBV18 and TRBJ2-3; D unresolved. V lost 4 bases to trimming and J lost 5 bases, with 13 bases between them. This CDR3 is built from 14 residues. Germline V gives CDR1 KGHSH, CDR2 LQKENI. The CDR3 coding sequence is TGTGCCAGCTCACTAGCCTCATTCAAAGATACGCAGTATTTT. Amino acid sequence: CASSLASFKDTQYF.

In this sample, this clone turned up once. The sample contains more than one DNA sequence encoding this CDR3. This rearrangement joins TRBV5-1 to TRBJ1-1, with D unclear. The CDR3 extends over 12 amino acids. Germline V gene data show CDR1 as SGHRS and CDR2 as YFSETQ. Trimming shortened V by 0 bases and J by 5 bases, and 5 bases separated the two germline ends. The chain's CDR3 is CASSLVATEAFF. In DNA form, the CDR3 reads TGCGCCAGCAGCTTGGTGGCAACTGAAGCTTTCTTT.

The V gene is TRBV30, the J gene TRBJ2-7; possible D gene TRBD2, 6 bases. Trimming removed 3 bases at V and 4 bases at J, with 19 bases between. CDR3 length equals 15 residues. Per the germline V gene, CDR1 is GTSNPN and CDR2 is SVGIG (reference sequence). CDR3 sequence: CAWREKGGRGYEQYF. The DNA for the CDR3 is TGTGCCTGGAGGGAAAAGGGAGGCCGAGGATACGAGCAGTACTTC.

The chain carries TRBV11-3 and TRBJ2-1; 16 bases line up with TRBD2. Per the germline V gene, CDR1 is SGHNT and CDR2 is YENEEA. The V and J ends lost 4 bases and 6 bases, in that order; junction bases with no gene match: 6. This CDR3 comprises 17 residues. CDR3 in amino acids: CASSSGLAGGPFNEQFF. CDR3 coding DNA: TGTGCCAGCAGCTCGGGACTAGCGGGAGGGCCCTTCAATGAGCAGTTCTTC.

The chain is built from TRBV9 and TRBJ2-1; TRBD2 agrees at 8 bases. The trim removed 3 bases at V and 2 bases at J, leaving 10 bases unmatched. Germline-derived CDR1 and CDR2 are SGDLS and YYNGEE. This CDR3 comprises 17 residues. CDR3 DNA: TGTGCCAGCAGCGCGGTCCCAGCGGGAGCTGCCTACAATGAGCAGTTCTTC. Translated, it gives CASSAVPAGAAYNEQFF.

The CDR3 spells CASSPQQGTGTSGGTRKQFF. CDR3 coding DNA: TGTGCCAGTAGTCCCCAACAGGGGACAGGGACTAGCGGGGGCACTCGTAAGCAGTTCTTC. The chain couples TRBV19 to TRBJ2-1; 14 bases align to TRBD2. Germline CDR1 reads LNHDA; CDR2 reads SQIVND (reference sequence). This CDR3 has 20 amino acids. V dropped 5 bases and J dropped 11; count of bases not matched to a gene: 23.

This chain links TRBV19 with TRBJ2-1; TRBD1 matches at 8 bases. This CDR3 has 15 amino acids. V was clipped by 4 bases and J by 6 bases; unmatched bases: 8. Germline assignment: CDR1 LNHDA and CDR2 SQIVND (reference sequence). The CDR3, as DNA: TGTGCCAGTAGTAAGACAGGGGAAAGAGGCAATGAGCAGTTCTTC. It is translated as CASSKTGERGNEQFF.

V and J are TRBV7-9 and TRBJ2-6, with TRBD2 identical over 9 bases. Trimming removed 6 bases from V and 0 bases from J; junction bases left unmatched: 6. CDR1 and CDR2 from the germline V gene are SEHNR and FQNEAQ (reference sequence). This CDR3 spans 17 amino acids. In nucleotides, the CDR3 is TGTGCCAGCAGGGGAGCGGGAGGATCCTCTGGGGCCAACGTCCTGACTTTC. Amino acids: CASRGAGGSSGANVLTF.

The chain links TRBV28 to TRBJ2-7; D is uncertain. The germline CDR1 and CDR2 sequences are MDHEN and SYDVKM. The CDR3 has 16 amino acids. Trimming took off 5 bases at V and 3 bases at J, with 20 bases between the two ends. For the CDR3, the DNA is TGTGCCAGCAGTCCCCTACGTGCCCTCGAGGTCTACGAGCAGTACTTC. Its translation is CASSPLRALEVYEQYF.

The V call is TRBV18, the J call TRBJ2-7; perhaps TRBD1 as D (6 bases). The CDR3 is made up of 13 amino acids. Trimming took 3 bases from V and 5 from J, leaving 11 bases between them. Germline V gene data show CDR1 as KGHSH and CDR2 as LQKENI. The DNA for the CDR3 is TGTGCCAGCTCACCCCTTCAGGGGAACGAGCAGTACTTC. The encoded protein is CASSPLQGNEQYF.

J is TRBJ1-2 and V is TRBV28; 9 nucleotides match TRBD1. The CDR3 has 15 residues. Trimming took 7 bases from V and 4 from J; bases not matched to a gene: 10. The germline gives CDR1 MDHEN, CDR2 SYDVKM. CDR3 coding DNA: TGTGCCAGCACCGGACCCGGGACAGGGTCCTATGGCTACACCTTC. Translating it yields CASTGPGTGSYGYTF.